The rows below give T cell receptor beta chains drawn from one sample of a study of T cell clones after liver transplantation. Assay used: immunoSEQ multiplex PCR; TCRdb lists only in-frame clones, some missing. This sample yields under 150,000 clones, of which about nine tenths are seen a single time; around 0.8% belongs to the top ten. The sample here was CD4+ T cells from blood, taken 12 months after liver transplant. The receptors here all came from a human patient who received a liver transplant. Some T cells here may be from the graft donor. Both conserved end residues are trimmed from each CDR3. D genes are given only for firm matches.

j_call d_call v_call cdr3_aa
TRBJ2-2 NA TRBV29-1 SVLASYNTGELF
TRBJ2-7 TRBD2 TRBV2 ASSVPGLADSSYEQY
TRBJ2-7 NA TRBV7-9 ASSLAPSGASYEQY
TRBJ1-1 NA TRBV30 AWTRTITEAF
TRBJ2-2 NA TRBV21-1 ASSKSWGTGELF
TRBJ2-6 NA TRBV14 ASSRWGTSGANVLT
TRBJ1-5 NA TRBV10-3 AISESILGGQPQH
TRBJ2-7 TRBD2 TRBV19 ASSISGTSVGTYEQY
TRBJ2-7 TRBD1 TRBV27 ASSLGTGTRIGYEQY
TRBJ1-1 NA TRBV5-1 ASSLVRGNTEAF
TRBJ2-7 NA TRBV29-1 SAWRGSYEQY
TRBJ2-3 TRBD2 TRBV18 ASSRLGTSKLDTQY
TRBJ2-2 NA TRBV5-1 ASSLASNTGELF
TRBJ2-5 NA TRBV4-2 ASSQEDGASETQY
TRBJ1-4 TRBD1 TRBV28 ASRWTGPRDEKLF
TRBJ2-2 TRBD1 TRBV23-1 ASSPNRTILQGSPLMNTGELF
TRBJ2-3 NA TRBV29-1 SSVGRIGTDTQY
TRBJ2-7 NA TRBV7-8 ASSLALIGQGKHEQY
TRBJ2-2 TRBD1 TRBV25-1 AAQRTGPTNTGELF
TRBJ1-3 NA TRBV9 ASSPPGTGNTIY
TRBJ2-7 NA TRBV28 ASSLSGAGDSYEQY
TRBJ1-2 NA TRBV7-9 ASSPLHVRD
TRBJ1-5 NA TRBV19 ASSSQSNQPQH
TRBJ1-2 NA TRBV5-4 ASSESGRGVYGYT
TRBJ1-2 NA TRBV28 ASSLTGGYYGYT
TRBJ1-2 NA TRBV5-6 ASSLLANYGYT
TRBJ2-7 TRBD1 TRBV9 ASSPGTGNSYEQY
TRBJ1-1 NA TRBV14 ASSQGDGYTEAF
TRBJ1-2 TRBD1 TRBV5-8 ASSPMAGGKRDGYT
TRBJ2-5 TRBD2 TRBV5-1 ASSLGLAGEETQY
TRBJ1-1 NA TRBV5-6 ASSSRGAEI
TRBJ2-1 TRBD2 TRBV5-1 ASSPEGTSGFNEQF
TRBJ1-2 TRBD1 TRBV4-1 ASRNAGQGKNYGYT
TRBJ1-2 TRBD1 TRBV7-2 ASSPGTGAFYGYT
TRBJ1-1 TRBD1 TRBV5-8 ASSPDREREAF
TRBJ1-5 NA TRBV28 ASSQPGTVGFNQPQH
TRBJ2-5 NA TRBV30 AWAGPGETQY
TRBJ2-3 TRBD1 TRBV5-1 ASSPTGTGGTDTQY
TRBJ1-3 NA TRBV5-4 ASSLDVGERGNTIY
TRBJ2-7 NA TRBV11-3 ASSLSPTYEQY
TRBJ2-7 NA TRBV9 ASSVGTGLEQY
TRBJ1-2 NA TRBV7-2 ASSLEVTWQGRAT